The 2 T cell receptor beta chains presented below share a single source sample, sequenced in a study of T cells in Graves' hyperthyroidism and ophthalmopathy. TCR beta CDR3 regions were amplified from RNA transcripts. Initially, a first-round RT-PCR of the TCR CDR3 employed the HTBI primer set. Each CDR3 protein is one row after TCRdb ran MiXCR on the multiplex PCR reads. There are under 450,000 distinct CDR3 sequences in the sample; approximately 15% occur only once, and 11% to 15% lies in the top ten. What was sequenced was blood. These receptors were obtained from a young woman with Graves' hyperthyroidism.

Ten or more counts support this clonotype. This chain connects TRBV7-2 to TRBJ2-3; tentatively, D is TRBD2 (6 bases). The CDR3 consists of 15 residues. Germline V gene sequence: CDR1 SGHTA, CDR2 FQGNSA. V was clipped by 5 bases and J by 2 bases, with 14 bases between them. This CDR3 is CASSTEDYPTDTQYF. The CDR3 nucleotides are TGTGCCAGCAGCACGGAGGACTACCCCACAGATACGCAGTATTTT.

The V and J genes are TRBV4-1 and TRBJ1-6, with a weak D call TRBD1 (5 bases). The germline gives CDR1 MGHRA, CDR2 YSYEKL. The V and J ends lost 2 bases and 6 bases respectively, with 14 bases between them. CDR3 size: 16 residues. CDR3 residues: CASSQKPGFGNSPLHF. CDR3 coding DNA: TGCGCCAGCAGCCAAAAACCAGGGTTCGGTAATTCACCCCTCCACTTT.